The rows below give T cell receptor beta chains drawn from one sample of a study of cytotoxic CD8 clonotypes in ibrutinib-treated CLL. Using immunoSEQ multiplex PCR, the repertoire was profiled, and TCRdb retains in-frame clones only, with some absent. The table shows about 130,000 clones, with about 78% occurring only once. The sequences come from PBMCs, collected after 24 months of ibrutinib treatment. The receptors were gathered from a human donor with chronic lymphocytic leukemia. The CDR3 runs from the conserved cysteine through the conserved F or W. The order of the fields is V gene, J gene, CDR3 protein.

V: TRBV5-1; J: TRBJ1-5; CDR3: CASSLGQGGQPQHF
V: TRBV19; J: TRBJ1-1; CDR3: CASSIDPRRTGLVPTEAFF
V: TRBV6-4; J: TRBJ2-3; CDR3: CASSAGGGQADTQYF
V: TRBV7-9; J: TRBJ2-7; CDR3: CASSHGTYEQYF
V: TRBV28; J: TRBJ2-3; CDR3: CASSFGGADTQYF
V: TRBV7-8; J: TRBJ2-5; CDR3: CASSPRTSGRVGETQYF
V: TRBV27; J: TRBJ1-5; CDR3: CASSPGTSLEPQHF
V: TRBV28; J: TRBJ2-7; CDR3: CASNDPGRAGKEQYF
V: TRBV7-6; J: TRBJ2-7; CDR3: CASSADRESYEQYF
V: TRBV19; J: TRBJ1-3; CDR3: CASSIQTGARNTIYF
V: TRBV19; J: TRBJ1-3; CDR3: CASSIVPGSGNTIYF
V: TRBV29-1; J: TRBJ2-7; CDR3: CSAQGASYEQYF
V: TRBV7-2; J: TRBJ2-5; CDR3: CASSSSDRRGAQYF
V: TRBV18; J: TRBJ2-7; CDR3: CASSGSRGQSYEQYF
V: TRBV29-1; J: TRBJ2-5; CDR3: CSVTRDSPGTQYF
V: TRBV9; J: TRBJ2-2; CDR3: CASSEGTSGGARNTGELFF
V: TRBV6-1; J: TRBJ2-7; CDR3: CASSGGEYSYEQYF
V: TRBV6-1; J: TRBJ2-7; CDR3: CASSQGTYNYEQYF
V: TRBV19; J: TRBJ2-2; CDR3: CASMRQGLAGELFF
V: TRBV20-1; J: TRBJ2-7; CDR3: CSAGLAEQYF
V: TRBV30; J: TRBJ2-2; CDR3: CARPRGENTGELFF
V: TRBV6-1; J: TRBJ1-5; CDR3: CASGGDFNQPQHF
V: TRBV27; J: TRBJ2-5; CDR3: CASSLGASGETQYF
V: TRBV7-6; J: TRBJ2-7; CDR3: CASSLDPGGEQYF
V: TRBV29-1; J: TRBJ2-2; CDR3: CSVAHHLKGALGELFF
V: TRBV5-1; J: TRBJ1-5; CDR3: CASSPGTGLGNQPQHF
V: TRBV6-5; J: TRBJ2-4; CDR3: CASSLRQGGSPHF
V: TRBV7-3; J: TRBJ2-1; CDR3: CASSPGGLEQFF
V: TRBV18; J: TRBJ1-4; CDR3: CASSPGQGTEKLFF
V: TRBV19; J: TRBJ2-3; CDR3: CASSKAGTTDTQYF
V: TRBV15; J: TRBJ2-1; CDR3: CATSRDRTSNEQFF
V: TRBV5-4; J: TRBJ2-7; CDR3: CATSDGLADEQYF
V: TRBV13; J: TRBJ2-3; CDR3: CASTTGWGGQDTQYF
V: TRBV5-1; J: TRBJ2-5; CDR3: CASSLGLAGETQYF
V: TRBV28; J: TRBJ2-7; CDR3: CASSYGAARDLYEQYF
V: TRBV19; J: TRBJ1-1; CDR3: CASSKTGWNTEAFF
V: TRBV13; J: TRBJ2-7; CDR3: CASSRQPGQGYEQYF